Listed below are T cell receptor beta chains from one sample, sequenced in a study of neurological immune-mediated disorders. TCRdb passed the 5' RACE reads through MiXCR, listing each CDR3 protein once. The data show more than 30,000 distinct CDR3 sequences, with roughly 4.4% seen just once and more than 20% held by the top ten. The sequenced material came from PBMCs. The receptors originated from a man aged 18 to 30 in good health. CDR3s include the opening cysteine and the closing phenylalanine or tryptophan. Fields, in order: clone size, V gene, D gene, J gene, CDR3 DNA, CDR3 protein. The D gene is left open where the match is weak. Clone size appears in some rows only: once, few, many, or a class for an expanded clone.

clone size: NA; V gene: TRBV10-3; D gene: TRBD2; J gene: TRBJ2-7; CDR3 DNA: TGTGCCATCAGTGGGGGGATGACTAGCGGATACTACGAGCAGTACTTC; CDR3 protein: CAISGGMTSGYYEQYF
clone size: many; V gene: TRBV6-1; D gene: NA; J gene: TRBJ1-1; CDR3 DNA: TGTGCCAGCAGCAATAACAGGAACACTGAAGCTTTCTTT; CDR3 protein: CASSNNRNTEAFF
clone size: many; V gene: TRBV20-1; D gene: TRBD2; J gene: TRBJ2-2; CDR3 DNA: TGCAGTGCTAGAGATACCGCGGGGGGCGACACCGGGGAGCTGTTTTTT; CDR3 protein: CSARDTAGGDTGELFF
clone size: many; V gene: TRBV5-1; D gene: NA; J gene: TRBJ2-7; CDR3 DNA: TGCGCCAGCAGCTTGACAGTTTCCTACGAGCAGTACTTC; CDR3 protein: CASSLTVSYEQYF
clone size: many; V gene: TRBV3-1; D gene: NA; J gene: TRBJ1-5; CDR3 DNA: TGTGCCAGCAGCCAAGAATTCGATCAGCCCCAGCATTTT; CDR3 protein: CASSQEFDQPQHF
clone size: many; V gene: TRBV5-5; D gene: NA; J gene: TRBJ2-4; CDR3 DNA: TGTGCCAGCAGCTTGGAGGGACAGGGGGGTTGGCTAGCGGGGGGCGCTAAGAACATTCAGTACTTC; CDR3 protein: CASSLEGQGGWLAGGAKNIQYF
clone size: many; V gene: TRBV7-2; D gene: NA; J gene: TRBJ2-3; CDR3 DNA: TGTGCCAGCAGCCAAACACCCCCCCCAGATACGCAGTATTTT; CDR3 protein: CASSQTPPPDTQYF
clone size: many; V gene: TRBV29-1; D gene: NA; J gene: TRBJ1-1; CDR3 DNA: TGCAGCGACCGACCGACAGATTGGCCTGAAGCTTTCTTT; CDR3 protein: CSDRPTDWPEAFF
clone size: many; V gene: TRBV10-2; D gene: TRBD1; J gene: TRBJ1-1; CDR3 DNA: TGCGCCAGCAGTGACGTGACAGGGGGCACTGAAGCTTTCTTT; CDR3 protein: CASSDVTGGTEAFF
clone size: many; V gene: TRBV5-4; D gene: TRBD1; J gene: TRBJ2-1; CDR3 DNA: TGTGCCAGCAGCTTGGGGACAGGGCACAATGAGCAGTTCTTC; CDR3 protein: CASSLGTGHNEQFF
clone size: many; V gene: TRBV10-3; D gene: NA; J gene: TRBJ1-2; CDR3 DNA: TGTGCCATCAGTGTCGGAATGGATGGCTACACCTTC; CDR3 protein: CAISVGMDGYTF
clone size: NA; V gene: TRBV18; D gene: TRBD1; J gene: TRBJ2-7; CDR3 DNA: TGTGCCAGCTCACCATGGGGGACAGGCGTCGAGCAGTACTTC; CDR3 protein: CASSPWGTGVEQYF
clone size: many; V gene: TRBV6-6; D gene: NA; J gene: TRBJ2-1; CDR3 DNA: TGTGCCAGCACGGTTACAGGCGGGCCCAATGAGCAGTTCTTC; CDR3 protein: CASTVTGGPNEQFF
clone size: many; V gene: TRBV20-1; D gene: NA; J gene: TRBJ2-1; CDR3 DNA: TGCAGTGCCGCCGGCGCCGGGACTCTCGCCCGGGGGAATGAGCAGTTCTTC; CDR3 protein: CSAAGAGTLARGNEQFF
clone size: many; V gene: TRBV3-1; D gene: TRBD1; J gene: TRBJ1-1; CDR3 DNA: TGTGCCAGCAGAAGGGCGGGACAGCAGAACACTGAAGCTTTCTTT; CDR3 protein: CASRRAGQQNTEAFF
clone size: many; V gene: TRBV27; D gene: TRBD1; J gene: TRBJ1-1; CDR3 DNA: TGTGCCAGCAGTCCCGGACAGGGATTTGAAGCTTTCTTT; CDR3 protein: CASSPGQGFEAFF
clone size: many; V gene: TRBV7-9; D gene: TRBD1; J gene: TRBJ1-3; CDR3 DNA: TGTGCCAGCAGCTTTCAGGGGGCGAGTGGAAACACCATATATTTT; CDR3 protein: CASSFQGASGNTIYF
clone size: many; V gene: TRBV7-2; D gene: NA; J gene: TRBJ1-1; CDR3 DNA: TGTGCCAGCAGCTTAGCCAGGCAGAACACTGAAGCTTTCTTT; CDR3 protein: CASSLARQNTEAFF
clone size: few; V gene: TRBV30; D gene: NA; J gene: TRBJ2-3; CDR3 DNA: TGTGCCTGGAGTGTCTCAGTCACAGATACGCAGTATTTT; CDR3 protein: CAWSVSVTDTQYF
clone size: medium-sized; V gene: TRBV12-3/TRBV12-4; D gene: NA; J gene: TRBJ2-7; CDR3 DNA: TGTGCCAGCACCAAAGATGGTTTCTCCTACGAGCAGTACTTC; CDR3 protein: CASTKDGFSYEQYF